This T cell receptor beta chain was recovered during a study of blood T cell repertoires in COVID-19. The overall study: The origin of the acute and convalescent COVID-19 samples was the United States, Italy and Spain. Sources were T cells, B-cell-depleted T cells, or PBMCs; the material itself was cDNA or gDNA.

The V and J ends lost 4 bases and 8 bases, in that order; junction bases with no gene match: 12. The CDR3 has 15 residues. Per the germline V gene, CDR1 is MNHEY and CDR2 is SVGAGI. Authors' methods: Estimates of nucleated cell counts were drawn from the amplification of reference gene primers. The method was immunoSEQ multiplex PCR; TCRdb's version includes in-frame clones alone and lacks a portion of them. V, J and clone size are those of that table, while D and trimming were read from the DNA. In the table there are 150,000 or so clones, about 85% of which are singletons. This receptor was obtained from a woman aged 70-85 years with acute or convalescent COVID-19. J is TRBJ1-2 and V is TRBV6-5; 8 bases align to TRBD1. The sample comprised peripheral blood. The CDR3 DNA reads TGTGCCAGCAGTTCCACAGGGGGATCCTCTATGGGCTACACCTTC. It yields the protein CASSSTGGSSMGYTF.